This record concerns one T cell receptor (beta chain) sequence. The entry originates in a study of blood T cell repertoires in COVID-19. TCRdb's copy holds only in-frame clones and misses some; the assay was immunoSEQ multiplex PCR. The sample yields approximately 130,000 clones, about four fifths seen once. V was shortened by 4 bases and J by 1 base, with 21 bases between the two germline ends. Germline assignment: CDR1 SGDLS and CDR2 YYNGEE. The CDR3 has 19 amino acids. The chain recombines TRBV9 with TRBJ1-6; D not certain. The origin of this receptor is a man older than 75 with active or convalescent COVID-19. The sample consisted of peripheral blood. CDR3 sequence reads: CASSPRAGKVGSYNSPLHF. CDR3 sequence (DNA): TGTGCCAGCAGCCCTAGGGCCGGGAAAGTAGGTTCCTATAATTCACCCCTCCACTTT.